Listed here are 5 T cell receptor beta chains from one sample, sequenced in a study of post-analysis software for immune sequencing data. Regarding the study as a whole: Roughly 5 TRBV segments (TRBV5-6, TRBV5-1 and TRBV20-1 among them) occurred more frequently in patients than in controls.

Incorporated into the TCR beta cDNA libraries were unique molecular identifiers, which served to reduce PCR and sequencing biases. TCRdb re-derived calls from the PCR reads in MiXCR, one entry per CDR3 protein. In the table there are roughly 800,000 distinct CDR3 sequences, about 32% of which are singletons. These receptors have no known antigen. Sequenced: blood. Source of these receptors: a girl aged 5-17 years with multiple sclerosis.

J is TRBJ2-5 and V is TRBV20-1, with D unclear. Gene TRBJ2-7 matches the end of the DNA better, so the J call may be wrong. Germline CDR1 and CDR2: DFQATT and SNEGSKA (reference sequence). The CDR3 sequence is 13 residues long. Here the CDR3 reads CSARGRAGYEQYF. The CDR3 nucleotides are TGCAGTGCTAGAGGTCGGGCCGGCTACGAGCAGTACTTC.

This clonotype showed up just a few times. The chain is built from TRBV20-1 and TRBJ2-7; 7 bases are shared with TRBD2. There are 14 residues in the CDR3. Germline CDR1 DFQATT, CDR2 SNEGSKA (reference sequence). The ends lost 5 bases at V and 4 bases at J; junction bases unmatched: 11. In nucleotides, the CDR3 is TGCAGTGCTCCCCCCTTGAGGGAGGGGTACGAGCAGTACTTC. Translating it yields CSAPPLREGYEQYF.

This chain links TRBV20-1 with TRBJ2-1, with 9 bases aligning to TRBD2. The length of the CDR3 is 15 residues. The germline CDR1 and CDR2 sequences are DFQATT and SNEGSKA (reference sequence). The trim removed 3 bases at V and 9 bases at J, leaving 12 bases unmatched. The CDR3 region is CSASPVAAGGSEQFF. The DNA for the CDR3 is TGCAGTGCTAGTCCGGTGGCAGCGGGAGGCAGTGAGCAGTTCTTC.

This clonotype was detected a few times. This rearrangement joins TRBV27 to TRBJ2-1; 7 bases match TRBD2. Germline V gives CDR1 MNHEY, CDR2 SMNVEV (reference sequence). This CDR3 has 15 amino acids. Trimming took 6 bases from V and 0 from J; bases not matched to a gene: 5. Here the CDR3 reads CASRERGISYNEQFF. Written as DNA, the CDR3 is TGTGCCAGCAGGGAGCGGGGAATCTCCTACAATGAGCAGTTCTTC.

The chain is built from TRBV6-2 or TRBV6-3 and TRBJ2-3; D might be TRBD2 (6 bases). Germline V lookup: CDR1 MNHEY, CDR2 SVGEGT. The CDR3 loop spans 15 amino acids. The V end lost 6 bases, the J end lost 6 bases, and 19 bases lay between the germline ends. The CDR3 is CASSLTLGGGDTQYF. The CDR3 DNA follows: TGTGCCAGCAGCTTAACTCTGGGAGGAGGGGATACGCAGTATTTT.